The rows below give T cell receptor beta chains drawn from one sample of a study of blood T cells in healthy people across ages. One entry per CDR3 protein, called by TCRdb with MiXCR from the 5' RACE reads. The data contain more than 650,000 distinct CDR3 sequences, about 20% of them seen just once; the ten biggest clones take up around a fifth. What was sequenced was blood. The receptors derive from a man aged 65 to 85 in good health. CDR3s include the opening cysteine and the closing phenylalanine or tryptophan. D genes are given only for firm matches. Rows may omit the clone size; those that give it use once, few, many or a size class.

few TRBJ1-4 NA TRBV12-3/TRBV12-4 CASSYTGGMSEKLFF TGTGCCAGCAGTTATACGGGGGGCATGAGCGAAAAACTGTTTTTT
NA TRBJ1-1 TRBD1 TRBV29-1 CSVDRGRTEAFF TGCAGCGTGGACAGGGGGCGGACTGAAGCTTTCTTT
NA TRBJ1-5 TRBD1 TRBV6-5 CASSYSQGSNQPQHF TGTGCCAGCAGTTACTCACAGGGGAGCAATCAGCCCCAGCATTTT
NA TRBJ2-3 TRBD1 TRBV15 CATSREQGMSTDTQYF TGTGCCACCAGCAGAGAACAGGGGATGAGTACAGATACGCAGTATTTT
NA TRBJ1-2 NA TRBV12-3/TRBV12-4 CASSLPAWGPGGYTF TGTGCCAGCAGTTTACCAGCTTGGGGGCCTGGGGGCTACACCTTC
NA TRBJ1-1 NA TRBV20-1 CSAYRQENTEAFF TGCAGTGCGTACCGACAAGAGAACACTGAAGCTTTCTTT
few TRBJ2-3 TRBD2 TRBV7-6 CASSFIAGGSTDTQYF TGTGCCAGCAGCTTTATAGCGGGAGGTAGTACAGATACGCAGTATTTT
few TRBJ1-1 NA TRBV29-1 CSVARGTEAFF TGCAGCGTCGCCAGAGGAACTGAAGCTTTCTTT
NA TRBJ1-2 TRBD1 TRBV20-1 CSARKMGTGGRGGGYTF TGCAGTGCTAGAAAAATGGGGACAGGGGGCAGGGGTGGTGGCTACACCTTC
NA TRBJ2-2 TRBD2 TRBV6-5 CASRQLAGGIGELFF TGTGCCAGCAGGCAACTAGCGGGAGGGATCGGGGAGCTGTTTTTT
NA TRBJ2-2 TRBD2 TRBV4-1 CASSQERTSGRYSGELFF TGCGCCAGCAGCCAAGAACGGACTAGCGGGAGATATAGCGGGGAGCTGTTTTTT